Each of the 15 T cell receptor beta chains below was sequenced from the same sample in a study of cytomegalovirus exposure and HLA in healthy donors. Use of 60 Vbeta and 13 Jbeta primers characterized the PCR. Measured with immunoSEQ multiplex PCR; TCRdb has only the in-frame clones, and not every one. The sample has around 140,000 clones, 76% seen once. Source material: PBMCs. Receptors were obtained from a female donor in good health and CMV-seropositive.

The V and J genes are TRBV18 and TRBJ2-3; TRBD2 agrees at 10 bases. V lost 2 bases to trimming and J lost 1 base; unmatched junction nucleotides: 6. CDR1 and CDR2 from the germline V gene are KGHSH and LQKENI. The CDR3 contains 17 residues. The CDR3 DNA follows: TGTGCCAGCTCACCAGAGCTAGCGGGAGTGGGCACAGATACGCAGTATTTT. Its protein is CASSPELAGVGTDTQYF.

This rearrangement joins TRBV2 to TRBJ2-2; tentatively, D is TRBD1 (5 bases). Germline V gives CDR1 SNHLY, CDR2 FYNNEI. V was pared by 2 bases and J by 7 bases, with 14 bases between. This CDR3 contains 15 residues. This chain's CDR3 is CASSEKSGNHGELFF. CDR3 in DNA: TGTGCCAGCAGTGAAAAATCAGGGAATCACGGGGAGCTGTTTTTT.

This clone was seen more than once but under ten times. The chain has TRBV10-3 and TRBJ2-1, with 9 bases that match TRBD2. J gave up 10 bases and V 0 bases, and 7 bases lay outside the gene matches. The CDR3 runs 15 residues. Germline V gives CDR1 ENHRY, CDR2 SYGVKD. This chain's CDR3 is CAISESILAGGEQFF. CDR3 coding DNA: TGTGCCATCAGTGAGTCGATACTAGCGGGCGGAGAGCAGTTCTTC.

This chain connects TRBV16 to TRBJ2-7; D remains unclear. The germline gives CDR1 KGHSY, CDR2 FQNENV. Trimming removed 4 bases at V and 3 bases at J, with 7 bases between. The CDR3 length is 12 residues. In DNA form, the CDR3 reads TGTGCCAGCAGCCCCCAGCGCTACGAGCAGTACTTC. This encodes CASSPQRYEQYF.

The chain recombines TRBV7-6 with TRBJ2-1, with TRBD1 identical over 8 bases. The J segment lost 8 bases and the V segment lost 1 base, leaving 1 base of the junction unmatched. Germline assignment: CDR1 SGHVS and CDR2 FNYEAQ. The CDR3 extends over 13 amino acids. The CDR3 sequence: CASSLDRGDEQFF. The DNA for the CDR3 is TGTGCCAGCAGCTTAGACAGGGGGGATGAGCAGTTCTTC.

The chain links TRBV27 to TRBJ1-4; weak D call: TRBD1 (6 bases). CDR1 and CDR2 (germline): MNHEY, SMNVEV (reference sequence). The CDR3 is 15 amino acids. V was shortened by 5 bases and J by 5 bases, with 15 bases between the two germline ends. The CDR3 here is CASSAYRARNEKLFF. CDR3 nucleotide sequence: TGTGCCAGCAGTGCCTACAGGGCAAGGAATGAAAAACTGTTTTTT.

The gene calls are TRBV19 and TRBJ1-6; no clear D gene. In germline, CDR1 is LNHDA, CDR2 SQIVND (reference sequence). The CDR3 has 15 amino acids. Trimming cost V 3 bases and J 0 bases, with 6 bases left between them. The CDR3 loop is CASSIGVSYNSPLHF. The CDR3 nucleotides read TGTGCCAGTAGTATCGGGGTCTCCTATAATTCACCCCTCCACTTT.

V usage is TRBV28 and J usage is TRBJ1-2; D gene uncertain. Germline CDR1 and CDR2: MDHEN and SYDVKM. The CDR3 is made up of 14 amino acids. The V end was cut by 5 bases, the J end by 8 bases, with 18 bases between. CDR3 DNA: TGTGCCAGCAGTGTCAGGACTCCCCCCCGCGGCTACACCTTC. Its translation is CASSVRTPPRGYTF.

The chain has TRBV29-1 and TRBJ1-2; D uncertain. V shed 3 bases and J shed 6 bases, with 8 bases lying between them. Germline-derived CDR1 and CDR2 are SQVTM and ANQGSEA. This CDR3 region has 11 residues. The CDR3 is CSVDRGHGYTF. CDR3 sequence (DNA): TGCAGCGTTGATAGAGGCCATGGCTACACCTTC.

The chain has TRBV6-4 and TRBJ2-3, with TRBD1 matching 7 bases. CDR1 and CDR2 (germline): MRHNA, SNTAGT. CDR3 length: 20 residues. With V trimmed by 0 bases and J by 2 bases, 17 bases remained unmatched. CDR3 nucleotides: TGTGCCAGCAGTGACTCGATATTGGGCAGGGGGAGAATGTCCACAGATACGCAGTATTTT. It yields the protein CASSDSILGRGRMSTDTQYF.

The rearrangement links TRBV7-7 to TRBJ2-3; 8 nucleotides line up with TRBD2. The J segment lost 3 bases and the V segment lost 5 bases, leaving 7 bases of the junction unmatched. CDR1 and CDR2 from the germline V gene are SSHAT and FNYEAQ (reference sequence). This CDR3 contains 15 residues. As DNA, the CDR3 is TGTGCCAGCAGCCGAAGCGGGAGCTCGACAGATACGCAGTATTTT. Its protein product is CASSRSGSSTDTQYF.

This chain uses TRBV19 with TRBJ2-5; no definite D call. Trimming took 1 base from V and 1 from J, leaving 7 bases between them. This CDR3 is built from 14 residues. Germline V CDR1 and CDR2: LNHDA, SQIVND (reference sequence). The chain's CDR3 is CASSIGHTQETQYF. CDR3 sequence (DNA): TGTGCCAGTAGTATAGGACACACCCAAGAGACCCAGTACTTC.

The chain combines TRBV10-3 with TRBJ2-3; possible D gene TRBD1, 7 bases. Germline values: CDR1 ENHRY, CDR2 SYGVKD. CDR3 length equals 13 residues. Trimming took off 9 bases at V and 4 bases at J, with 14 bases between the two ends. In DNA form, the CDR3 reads TGTGCCATGCGGGATAGGGGGCCAGATACGCAGTATTTT. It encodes CAMRDRGPDTQYF.

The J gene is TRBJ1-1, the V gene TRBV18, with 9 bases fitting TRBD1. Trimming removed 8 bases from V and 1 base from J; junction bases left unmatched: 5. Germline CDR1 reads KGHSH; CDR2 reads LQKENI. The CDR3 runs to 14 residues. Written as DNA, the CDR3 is TGTGCCAGCACGACGGGACAGGGGAACACTGAAGCTTTCTTT. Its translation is CASTTGQGNTEAFF.

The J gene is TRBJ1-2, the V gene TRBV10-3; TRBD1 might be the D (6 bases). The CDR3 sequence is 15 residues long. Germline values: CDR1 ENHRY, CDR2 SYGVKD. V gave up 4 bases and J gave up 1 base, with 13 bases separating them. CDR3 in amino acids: CAISGSGADNYGYTF. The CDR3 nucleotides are TGTGCCATCAGTGGGTCAGGGGCCGATAACTATGGCTACACCTTC.